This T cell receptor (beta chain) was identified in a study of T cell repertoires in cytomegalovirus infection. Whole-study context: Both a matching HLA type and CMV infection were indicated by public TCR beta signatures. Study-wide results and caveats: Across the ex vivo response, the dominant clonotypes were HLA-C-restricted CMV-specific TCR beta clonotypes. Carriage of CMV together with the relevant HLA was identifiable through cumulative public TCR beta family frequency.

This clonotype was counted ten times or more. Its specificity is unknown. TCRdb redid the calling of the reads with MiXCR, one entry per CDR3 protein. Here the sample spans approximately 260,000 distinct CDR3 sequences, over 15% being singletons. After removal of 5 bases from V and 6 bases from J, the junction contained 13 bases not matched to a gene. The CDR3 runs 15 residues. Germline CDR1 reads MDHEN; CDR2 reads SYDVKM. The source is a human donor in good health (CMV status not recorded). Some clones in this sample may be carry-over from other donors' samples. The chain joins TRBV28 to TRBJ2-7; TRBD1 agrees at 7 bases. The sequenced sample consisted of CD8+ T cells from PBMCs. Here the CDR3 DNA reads TGTGCCAGCAGTAAATCTCCCCAGGGGGTCTCCGAGCAGTACTTC. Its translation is CASSKSPQGVSEQYF.